This T cell receptor beta chain was documented in a study of long-term antiretroviral therapy in people with HIV. An immunoSEQ assay, version v3.0, was performed at survey level. Samples were sequenced targeting roughly 40,000-55,000 T-cell genomes each. Clones were sequenced by immunoSEQ multiplex PCR, and TCRdb holds only the in-frame ones, with some missing. Among just over 8,500 clones, nearly 80% were seen once, and the ten largest hold approximately 23%. V lost 7 bases, J lost 4 bases, and 10 bases lay in between. This CDR3 region has 12 residues. The germline V gene encodes CDR1 MNHNS and CDR2 SASEGT. The study, taken as a whole, reports: Post-ART diversity increased but stayed below transplant donor controls. Neither ART adherence, viral resistance nor therapy changes were documented.

A few counts support this clone. Its specificity is not known. This sequence joins TRBV6-1 and TRBJ1-2; D gene ambiguous. Specimen: unsorted PBMCs, collected 0.6 years before starting antiretroviral therapy. The source of this sequence is a man in his forties with HIV. CDR3 in amino acids: CASTWGSYGYTF. The CDR3 DNA is TGTGCCAGCACTTGGGGTTCCTATGGCTACACCTTC.